This TCR beta chain was documented in a study of blood T cell repertoires in COVID-19. Whole-study context: From the United States, Italy and Spain came samples of acute and convalescent COVID-19. T cells, B-cell-depleted T cells, or PBMCs provided the cDNA or gDNA that served as material.

V was clipped by 4 bases and J by 1 base, with 10 bases between them. Germline CDR1 and CDR2: LNHDA and SQIVND (reference sequence). The CDR3 covers 15 residues. Per the original methods: By means of reference gene primer amplification, nucleated cell counts were estimated. Profiling relied on immunoSEQ multiplex PCR, and the TCRdb table lists in-frame clones only, not all of them. For V, J and clone size, that table is used; D and trimming come from the DNA. The sample shows 45,000 to 60,000 clones, around 85% of them seen only once. This clone occurred once. This TCR was sampled from a man between 45 and 60 years old with acute or convalescent COVID-19. The chain has TRBV19 and TRBJ2-2; a possible D gene is TRBD2 (5 bases). Sequenced: peripheral blood. The CDR3 nucleotides read TGTGCCAGTAGTAATCGACGGGGGAACACCGGGGAGCTGTTTTTT. This translates into CASSNRRGNTGELFF. The complete variable domain, with remaining parts taken from reference TRBV19 and TRBJ2-2, reads DGGITQSPKYLFRKEGQNVTLSCEQNLNHDAMYWYRQDPGQGLRLIYYSQIVNDFQKGDIAEGYSVSREKKESFPLTVTSAQKNPTAFYLCASSNRRGNTGELFFGEGSRLTVL.